This T cell receptor beta chain was identified during a study of Ad26.COV2.S vaccination and SARS-CoV-2 variants (dated by TCRdb to the early 2020s). Describing the broader study: Sequencing of the TCRbeta repertoire served to evaluate the specificity and breadth of SARS-CoV-2-reactive T cell receptors following Ad26.COV2.S vaccination. A total of roughly 32 samples were included in the TCR-sequenced set, comprising approximately 20 Ad26.COV2.S vaccine recipients, 5 placebo recipients and 8 SARS-CoV-2 convalescent individuals. The study at large found these results: After vaccination, spike-specific CD8+ and CD4+ T cell responses were reported to show substantial breadth. Comparable non-spike TCR breadth was observed between vaccine and placebo recipients, consistent with only spike being contained in the vaccine. The authors noted that total T cell responses may have been underestimated by the TCR breadth and depth analyses. Spike-specific TCR breadth was higher in Ad26.COV2.S recipients than in placebo recipients (P = 0.0014).

The time point label for this specimen denotes: individuals recovered from natural SARS-CoV-2 infection. Compared with germline, V lacks 7 bases and J lacks 11 bases; bases without a gene match: 9. Spanning cysteine to phenylalanine, the CDR3 consists of 14 amino acids. This entry keeps only the CDR3 DNA: 42 bases, framed from base 1. The germline V gene encodes CDR1 MNHEY and CDR2 SMNVEV (reference sequence). The immunoSEQ Assay was used to sequence TCRbeta CDR3 regions. After extraction, genomic DNA underwent amplification by bias-controlled multiplex PCR, followed by high-throughput sequencing. From the authors' description of their analysis: To quantify the absolute abundance of each unique TCRbeta CDR3 region, sequences were collapsed and filtered. T cell fraction was estimated by normalizing TCRbeta template counts to usable DNA, which was measured by amplifying reference genes present in all nucleated cells. Repertoire TCRs were annotated as SARS-CoV-2-specific by exact matching of V gene, CDR3 amino acid sequence and J gene to a known reactive TCR set. The reference SARS-CoV-2 TCR set was obtained from MIRA and was filtered for enrichment in COVID-19-positive ImmuneCODE repertoires, whereby public or cross-reactive TCRs were removed. Based on the MIRA antigens, annotated TCRs were further analysed at the level of specific ORF or position within ORF. Depth was the summed frequency of annotated unique rearrangements, while breadth was defined as annotated unique rearrangements over total unique productive rearrangements. TCR breadth was compared between groups using two-sided Wilcoxon rank-sum tests. Here the immuneACCESS table is served through TCRdb, limited to in-frame sequences with V and J called. Missing clones are a known gap in these copies; in checked studies unresolved V genes cover under half, and the rest lacks a known reason. D and trimming come from the DNA, and the V and J calls and clone size come from that table. In all, the sample holds about 97,000 clones, and roughly 75% of those were seen once. The top ten constitute 17% of the sample.

Concerning this clone: Its antigen is currently not known. Per-base quality was not reported, and no clone a single base away is much larger than it.

The receptor was derived from a human donor who had recovered from COVID-19. Sequencing used peripheral blood, obtained after recovery from COVID-19. In this chain, TRBV27 is recombined with TRBJ1-6; 9 of the junction bases match TRBD1. The DNA sequence is as follows: TGTGCCAGCAATGGGGGACAGGGAGAGGCACCCCTCCACTTT. Its translation reads: CASNGGQGEAPLHF.